Below, one T cell receptor beta chain is given with its context. This sample was taken from a study of blood T cell repertoires in COVID-19. Only in-frame clones appear in the TCRdb table, and some are missing; sequencing was by immunoSEQ multiplex PCR. The table records fewer than 50,000 clones, approximately 82% of them present only once. Sequencing was done on a sample of peripheral blood. This sequence originates from a woman older than 75 with active or convalescent COVID-19.

This CDR3 is CASSPGWSGQPQHF. The CDR3 nucleotides are TGTGCCAGCAGTCCTGGATGGTCGGGTCAGCCCCAGCATTTT. V usage is TRBV2 and J usage is TRBJ1-5; D not certain. The length of the CDR3 is 14 residues. Trimming removed 5 bases from V and 6 bases from J, with 14 bases in between. Germline V lookup: CDR1 SNHLY, CDR2 FYNNEI.